Below, 25 T cell receptor beta chains from the same sample are listed, as sequenced in a study of shared clonotypes between healthy human individuals. Data came from immunoSEQ multiplex PCR; TCRdb stores just in-frame clones and leaves some out. The sample consists of about 2,500,000 clones, about 92% of them appearing once. The sample consisted of naive CD4+ T cells sorted from blood. Stated subset: CD45RA+ positively selected. The receptors come from a man aged 18 to 30 in good health.

Note on this clone: In the same sample, other DNA sequences code for this CDR3. The chain employs TRBV19 and TRBJ1-1, with TRBD1 as a possible D gene (5 bases). From germline, CDR1 is LNHDA and CDR2 SQIVND (reference sequence). This CDR3 is built from 14 residues. With 3 bases removed from V and 0 bases from J, the gap between germline ends came to 8 bases. The CDR3 coding sequence is TGTGCCAGTAGTATCAAGGGGATGAACACTGAAGCTTTCTTT. This codes for CASSIKGMNTEAFF.

The gene calls are TRBV18 and TRBJ2-1, with TRBD2 identical over 11 bases. The J segment lost 9 bases and the V segment lost 2 bases, leaving 9 bases of the junction unmatched. This CDR3 comprises 16 residues. Germline V gives CDR1 KGHSH, CDR2 LQKENI. The CDR3 DNA reads TGTGCCAGCTCACCATCTAGCGGGGGGCGGGACACTGAGCAGTTCTTC. Its protein product is CASSPSSGGRDTEQFF. The variable domain in full, with the rest retrieved from reference TRBV18 and TRBJ2-1, is NAGVMQNPRHLVRRRGQEARLRCSPMKGHSHVYWYRQLPEEGLKFMVYLQKENIIDESGMPKERFSAEFPKEGPSILRIQQVVRGDSAAYFCASSPSSGGRDTEQFFGPGTRLTVL.

The table lists this clone with a count of one. The sample holds other DNA sequences that translate to the same CDR3. The chain joins TRBV7-2 to TRBJ2-1; no reliable D call. Trimming stripped 5 bases from V and 7 bases from J, with 6 bases between. The CDR3 is 11 residues long. CDR1 and CDR2 (germline): SGHTA, FQGNSA. CDR3: CASSPSNEQFF. CDR3 nucleotide sequence: TGTGCCAGCAGCCCCTCTAATGAGCAGTTCTTC.

This clone was counted once. The genes are TRBV4-3 and TRBJ1-4; no definite D call. Germline values: CDR1 LGHNA, CDR2 YSLEER. V was clipped by 0 bases and J by 5 bases, with 13 bases between them. The CDR3 loop spans 16 amino acids. The CDR3 reads CASSQEGRAANEKLFF. The CDR3 coding sequence is TGCGCCAGCAGCCAAGAGGGGAGAGCAGCAAATGAAAAACTGTTTTTT.

This clone was detected only once. The chain is built from TRBV5-1 and TRBJ1-5, with D hard to call. From germline, CDR1 is SGHRS and CDR2 YFSETQ. The V gene lost 0 bases and the J gene lost 2 bases, with 9 bases spanning the gap. The CDR3 is 15 amino acids. CDR3: CASSLEPRGNQPQHF. CDR3 nucleotides: TGCGCCAGCAGCTTGGAACCGAGAGGCAATCAGCCCCAGCATTTT.

The rearrangement links TRBV30 to TRBJ1-4; the D is unclear. CDR1 and CDR2 from the germline V gene are GTSNPN and SVGIG (reference sequence). The ends were cut back, 4 bases at V and 8 bases at J, with 14 bases in the middle. The CDR3 runs to 13 residues. The CDR3 reads CAWTRAPREKLFF. The DNA for the CDR3 is TGTGCCTGGACTCGGGCCCCCAGGGAAAAACTGTTTTTT.

The J gene is TRBJ2-7, the V gene TRBV7-9; 9 bases are a match to TRBD1. Germline V gene lookup returns CDR1 SEHNR and CDR2 FQNEAQ (reference sequence). J lost 6 bases, V lost 0 bases, and 18 bases had no gene match. The CDR3 is 19 residues long. The CDR3 is CASSLAQGQGPYGAREQYF. CDR3 sequence (DNA): TGTGCCAGCAGCTTAGCGCAGGGACAGGGCCCCTACGGGGCTCGCGAGCAGTACTTC.

CDR3: CAISDSDANQPQHF. DNA of the CDR3: TGTGCCATCAGTGACTCTGACGCAAACCAGCCCCAGCATTTT. This chain joins TRBV10-3 and TRBJ1-5; D gene uncertain. CDR1 is ENHRY and CDR2 is SYGVKD in the germline V gene. CDR3 length equals 14 residues. V lost 3 bases to trimming and J lost 7 bases, with 13 bases between them.

The table lists this clone with a few counts. Other DNA variants within this sample encode the same CDR3. The CDR3 sequence: CASSSGQTNTEAFF. DNA for the CDR3: TGCGCCAGCAGCTCGGGACAGACGAACACTGAAGCTTTCTTT. The chain uses TRBV5-1 and TRBJ1-1; the match to TRBD1 covers 7 bases. Germline V gene sequence: CDR1 SGHRS, CDR2 YFSETQ. The CDR3 length is 14 residues. After removal of 3 bases from V and 1 base from J, the junction contained 3 bases not matched to a gene.

The chain links TRBV28 to TRBJ1-4; no firm D call. The CDR3 has 14 amino acids. Germline V lookup: CDR1 MDHEN, CDR2 SYDVKM. The V end lost 3 bases, the J end lost 3 bases, and 8 bases lay between the germline ends. The CDR3 spells CASSLYKANEKLFF. The CDR3 DNA sequence: TGTGCCAGCAGTTTGTACAAAGCTAATGAAAAACTGTTTTTT.

The chain has TRBV28 and TRBJ1-2; D is ambiguous. The CDR3 has 12 amino acids. The ends were cut back, 5 bases at V and 4 bases at J, with 8 bases in the middle. The germline V gene encodes CDR1 MDHEN and CDR2 SYDVKM. The CDR3 protein is CASSDGSYGYTF. DNA for the CDR3: TGTGCCAGCAGTGACGGGTCCTATGGCTACACCTTC.

The rearrangement links TRBV9 to TRBJ1-3, with TRBD1 as a possible D gene (5 bases). The V end lost 0 bases, the J end lost 4 bases, and 11 bases lay between the germline ends. Germline V gene sequence: CDR1 SGDLS, CDR2 YYNGEE. This CDR3 comprises 15 residues. The CDR3, as DNA: TGTGCCAGCAGCGTAGCCGCAGGGACGGGAAACACCATATATTTT. It is translated as CASSVAAGTGNTIYF.

The J gene is TRBJ1-1, the V gene TRBV2, with D hard to call. The V gene lost 4 bases and the J gene lost 4 bases, with 13 bases spanning the gap. This CDR3 has 14 amino acids. The germline V gene encodes CDR1 SNHLY and CDR2 FYNNEI. CDR3: CASSAKGIGTEAFF. The DNA for the CDR3 is TGTGCCAGCAGTGCAAAGGGTATAGGCACTGAAGCTTTCTTT.

This clone was observed many times. The V call is TRBV28, the J call TRBJ2-7; TRBD1 or TRBD2 may be the D gene (5 bases each). The CDR3 runs 15 residues. Germline CDR1 is MDHEN and CDR2 is SYDVKM. Between the trimmed V and J ends, which lost 4 bases and 0 bases, there was a span of 13 bases. CDR3 protein: CASSSIWDDSYEQYF. CDR3 DNA: TGTGCCAGCAGTTCTATATGGGACGACTCCTACGAGCAGTACTTC.

The V gene is TRBV7-2, the J gene TRBJ1-2; TRBD1 is a possible D gene (5 bases). The V end lost 6 bases, the J end lost 5 bases, and 16 bases lay between the germline ends. Germline V gene sequence: CDR1 SGHTA, CDR2 FQGNSA. The CDR3 spans 14 residues. Here the CDR3 DNA reads TGTGCCAGCAGTCTCTATGGGGGTGGGTATGGCTACACCTTC. Translation gives CASSLYGGGYGYTF.

This clone was seen a few times. The V and J genes are TRBV5-5 and TRBJ2-2; weak D call: TRBD2 (5 bases). Per germline, CDR1 SGHKS and CDR2 YYEKEE (reference sequence). CDR3 length: 14 amino acids. Deletions cut 0 bases from V and 7 bases from J, with 10 bases between. The CDR3 is CASSLDAGIGELFF. The CDR3 DNA sequence: TGTGCCAGCAGCTTGGATGCGGGTATCGGGGAGCTGTTTTTT.

The rearrangement uses TRBV6-5 and TRBJ1-1; 7 bases map to TRBD1. Germline V gene data show CDR1 as MNHEY and CDR2 as SVGAGI. The CDR3 extends over 14 amino acids. Losses at the gene ends were 7 bases for V and 4 bases for J; bases not matched to a gene: 9. The CDR3 sequence: CASIPAGDSTEAFF. CDR3 in DNA: TGTGCCAGCATTCCCGCCGGGGACAGCACTGAAGCTTTCTTT.

This clone was found once. The chain carries TRBV5-1 and TRBJ2-1, with 7 bases matching TRBD2. J was trimmed by 3 bases and V by 0 bases; bases with no gene match: 3. Germline CDR1 is SGHRS and CDR2 is YFSETQ. The CDR3 is 15 amino acids. This chain's CDR3 is CASSLGDYFYNEQFF. In DNA form, the CDR3 reads TGCGCCAGCAGCTTGGGGGACTATTTCTACAATGAGCAGTTCTTC.

This chain joins TRBV5-1 and TRBJ2-5, with a tentative D call TRBD2 (6 bases). Deletions cut 4 bases from V and 4 bases from J, with 17 bases between. The CDR3 contains 15 residues. CDR1 SGHRS and CDR2 YFSETQ come from the germline V gene. In DNA, the CDR3 is TGCGCCAGCAGCCTTCTCGGGCTAGCGATAGAGACCCAGTACTTC. Translated, it gives CASSLLGLAIETQYF.

A note on this clone: The same CDR3 is also encoded by other DNA sequences in this sample. The chain joins TRBV5-1 to TRBJ1-3; D gene unclear. The germline V gene has CDR1 SGHRS and CDR2 YFSETQ. The V gene lost 0 bases and the J gene lost 3 bases, with 4 bases spanning the gap. This CDR3 spans 13 amino acids. The CDR3 loop is CASSLDVGNTIYF. Here the CDR3 DNA reads TGCGCCAGCAGCTTGGACGTTGGAAACACCATATATTTT.

The gene calls are TRBV30 and TRBJ1-4; D perhaps matches TRBD1 (5 bases). This CDR3 contains 13 residues. Germline CDR1 GTSNPN, CDR2 SVGIG (reference sequence). Trimming pared 4 bases from V and 8 bases from J, leaving 14 bases between. The CDR3 sequence: CAWKGTAPEKLFF. As DNA, the CDR3 is TGTGCCTGGAAGGGGACCGCGCCCGAAAAACTGTTTTTT.

CDR3 nucleotide sequence: TGTGCCGCCTCCCCCGGAGCGGCCTACGAGCAGTACTTC. It yields the protein CAASPGAAYEQYF. The chain has TRBV6-5 and TRBJ2-7, with D possibly being TRBD2 (5 bases). Trimming left V 11 bases short and J 2 bases short, with 16 bases between. Looked up from germline, CDR1 is MNHEY and CDR2 is SVGAGI. The CDR3 is made up of 13 amino acids.

This rearrangement joins TRBV6-5 to TRBJ2-7; 9 bases are shared with TRBD2. The CDR3 length is 15 residues. From germline, CDR1 is MNHEY and CDR2 SVGAGI. V dropped 5 bases and J dropped 6; count of bases not matched to a gene: 11. The CDR3 coding sequence is TGTGCCAGCAGTACCCTCCTAGCGGGATCCCGCGAGCAGTACTTC. Amino acid sequence: CASSTLLAGSREQYF.

The V call is TRBV7-2, the J call TRBJ1-6; D is ambiguous. CDR3 length equals 16 residues. The germline V and J ends were trimmed by 5 bases and 1 base, with 12 bases remaining between them. Looked up from germline, CDR1 is SGHTA and CDR2 is FQGNSA. The CDR3 DNA is TGTGCCAGCAGCCAAGAGGGCGTTTCCTATAATTCACCCCTCCACTTT. It codes for CASSQEGVSYNSPLHF.

To note about this clone: Distinct nucleotide sequences in the sample also encode this CDR3. The chain uses TRBV11-2 and TRBJ1-3; D is ambiguous. Germline lookup yields CDR1 SGHAT and CDR2 FQNNGV. The ends were cut back, 1 base at V and 4 bases at J, with 2 bases in the middle. There are 12 residues in the CDR3. For the CDR3, the DNA is TGTGCCAGCAGCTTAGCAGGAAACACCATATATTTT. Residues: CASSLAGNTIYF.